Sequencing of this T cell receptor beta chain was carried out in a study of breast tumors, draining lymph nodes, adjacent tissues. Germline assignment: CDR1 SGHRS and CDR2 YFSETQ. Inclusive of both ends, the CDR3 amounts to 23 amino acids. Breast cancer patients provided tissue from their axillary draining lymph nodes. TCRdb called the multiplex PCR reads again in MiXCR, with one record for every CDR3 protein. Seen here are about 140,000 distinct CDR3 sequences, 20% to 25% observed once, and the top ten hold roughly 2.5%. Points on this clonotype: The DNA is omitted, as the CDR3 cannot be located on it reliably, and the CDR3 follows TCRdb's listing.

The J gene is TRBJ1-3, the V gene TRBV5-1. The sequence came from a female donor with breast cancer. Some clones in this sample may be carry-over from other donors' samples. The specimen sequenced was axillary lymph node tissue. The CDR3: CASSLAAATNEKLFFGSGNTIYF.